The source of this TCR beta chain is a study of blood T cell repertoires in COVID-19. The wider study: Italy, Spain and the United States were the sources of the convalescent and acute COVID-19 samples. Sources were T cells, B-cell-depleted T cells, or PBMCs; the material itself was cDNA or gDNA.

In the original workflow: Nucleated cell counts were estimated from reference gene primer amplification. TCRdb keeps only in-frame clones here, not all; method: immunoSEQ multiplex PCR. The V and J calls and clone size come from that table; D and trimming were worked out from the DNA. The data show 330,000 or so clones, with 89% seen just once and around 3.9% held by the top ten. This clone was observed a few times. The germline V and J ends were trimmed by 4 bases and 10 bases, with 15 bases remaining between them. The CDR3 has 13 residues. Per the germline V gene, CDR1 is KGHDR and CDR2 is SFDVKD. The V and J genes are TRBV24-1 and TRBJ1-1, with unresolved D. The sample comprised peripheral blood. The sequence was collected from a woman in her sixties with COVID-19, enrolled during active disease. The CDR3 region is CATSDKSSEGAFF. As DNA, the CDR3 is TGTGCCACCAGTGACAAATCGTCCGAGGGAGCTTTCTTT.